Following are 7 T cell receptor beta chains from one sample sequenced in a study of T cells in Graves' hyperthyroidism and ophthalmopathy. It was RNA transcripts that yielded the amplified TCR beta CDR3 regions. When the TCR CDR3 underwent first-round RT-PCR, the HTBI primer set was used. TCRdb passed the multiplex PCR reads through MiXCR, listing each CDR3 protein once. In the table there are over 700,000 distinct CDR3 sequences, 30% to 40% of which are singletons. The specimen was blood. These receptors came from a woman aged 40-49 years with Graves' hyperthyroidism.

This clonotype was seen many times. The chain couples TRBV19 to TRBJ2-5; D not certain. The germline V gene encodes CDR1 LNHDA and CDR2 SQIVND (reference sequence). V was cut by 6 bases and J by 1 base, with 6 bases left in between. This CDR3 contains 12 residues. CDR3 region: CASSTIQETQYF. CDR3 nucleotide sequence: TGTGCCAGTAGCACCATCCAAGAGACCCAGTACTTC.

For this clonotype: The junction shows a germline mismatch at one end, possibly a read error. V usage is TRBV2 and J usage is TRBJ1-4; TRBD1 matches at 10 bases. The germline V gene has CDR1 SNHLY and CDR2 FYNNEI. The CDR3 totals 15 residues. For the CDR3, the DNA is TGTGCCAGCAGGAAGGACAGGGGGGCTAATGGAAAACTGTTTTTT. This codes for CASRKDRGANGKLFF.

This clonotype has more than one count but fewer than ten. The genes are TRBV19 and TRBJ1-1; TRBD1 is a possible D gene (5 bases). The CDR3 length is 17 residues. Germline CDR1 LNHDA, CDR2 SQIVND (reference sequence). V shed 2 bases and J shed 8 bases, with 24 bases lying between them. The CDR3 region is CASSIIRSTDSLQEAFF. The CDR3, as DNA: TGTGCCAGTAGTATAATACGATCTACAGACAGCCTCCAGGAAGCTTTCTTT.

CDR3 sequence: CASSYRQRGDGYTF. The DNA for the CDR3 is TGTGCCAGCAGTTACCGACAGCGAGGAGATGGCTACACCTTC. The V and J genes are TRBV6-6 and TRBJ1-2; D is perhaps TRBD1 (5 bases). The germline CDR1 and CDR2 sequences are MNHNY and SVGAGI (reference sequence). CDR3 length: 14 residues. With 2 bases removed from V and 6 bases from J, the gap between germline ends came to 13 bases.

The chain recombines TRBV10-3 with TRBJ2-2; 8 nucleotides match TRBD1. The junction had 5 bases not matched to a gene; V was cut back by 7 bases and J by 7 bases. The germline CDR1 and CDR2 sequences are ENHRY and SYGVKD. This CDR3 spans 13 amino acids. In DNA, the CDR3 is TGTGCCATCACTCCGGACAGGGACGGGGAGCTGTTTTTT. This codes for CAITPDRDGELFF.

This clonotype has only a few counts. The rearrangement uses TRBV19 and TRBJ1-2; D is ambiguous. V gave up 7 bases and J gave up 8 bases, with 23 bases separating them. CDR1 and CDR2 from the germline V gene are LNHDA and SQIVND (reference sequence). The CDR3 contains 15 residues. The CDR3 nucleotides read TGTGCCAGTATGAGGTCGACCGTTCAGACCGGCGGCTACACCTTC. It is translated as CASMRSTVQTGGYTF.

This clonotype was counted only a few times. The rearrangement links TRBV19 to TRBJ1-1; no definite D call. Germline CDR1 LNHDA, CDR2 SQIVND (reference sequence). The CDR3 totals 12 residues. The V gene lost 4 bases and the J gene lost 8 bases, with 11 bases spanning the gap. CDR3 DNA sequence: TGTGCCAGTAGTACGGAAATCACAGAAGCTTTCTTT. Encoded protein: CASSTEITEAFF.